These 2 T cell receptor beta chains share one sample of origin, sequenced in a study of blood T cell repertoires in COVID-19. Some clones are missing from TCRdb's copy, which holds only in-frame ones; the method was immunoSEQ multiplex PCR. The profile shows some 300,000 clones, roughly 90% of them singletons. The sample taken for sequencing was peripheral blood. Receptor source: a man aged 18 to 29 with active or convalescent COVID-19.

The DNA of the CDR3 is TGTGCCAGCAGTAGGGACAGGAGAAGCTCCTACAATGAGCAGTTCTTC. Translating gives CASSRDRRSSYNEQFF. The chain has TRBV3-1 (or the pseudogene TRBV3-2) and TRBJ2-1, with 8 bases that match TRBD1. There are 16 residues in the CDR3. Germline CDR1 LGHDT, CDR2 YNNKEL (reference sequence). Germline trimming cut 6 bases from V and 0 bases from J; bases unmatched to any gene: 7.

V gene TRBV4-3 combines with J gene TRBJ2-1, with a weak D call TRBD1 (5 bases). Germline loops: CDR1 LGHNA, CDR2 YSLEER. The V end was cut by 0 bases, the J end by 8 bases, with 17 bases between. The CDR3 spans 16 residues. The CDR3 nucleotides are TGCGCCAGCAGCCAAGATCGTGCAGAGTCAGGGTATGAGCAGTTCTTC. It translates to CASSQDRAESGYEQFF.